Here is one T cell receptor beta chain with its context. Which antigen it targets is not known. No base qualities exist here, and no much larger clone lies one base off it. The protocol used for the library was the immunoSEQ multiplex PCR assay. TCRdb stores this immuneACCESS table with in-frame sequences only. Part of the clones is absent; in the studies checked, under half of the shortfall reflects unresolved V genes, and no reason is known for the rest. This sample lists about 75,000 clones; approximately 97% were detected once. The ten largest clones add up to 0.29% of the sample. The source of the sample is a study of technical replicates of blood from several donors (TCRdb year 2017). This clonotype was sampled from a human donor in good health. Sample: T cells isolated from PBMCs.

For the CDR3, the sequence is CASSTDREVDEQYF. The bases read TGTGCCAGCAGTACGGACAGGGAGGTCGACGAGCAGTACTTC. The sequence links TRBV6-6 to TRBJ2-7; TRBD1 agrees with 8 junctional bases. In the germline V gene (reference sequence), CDR1 corresponds to MNHNY and CDR2 to SVGAGI. Ends trimmed: V by 5 bases, J by 5 bases; bases unmatched to a gene: 8. Inclusive of the bounding cysteine and phenylalanine, the CDR3 is 14 residues long. Only the CDR3 DNA stays, 42 bases, in frame from base 1.